This T cell receptor (beta chain) was identified during a study of radiotherapy plus CTLA-4 blockade in lung cancer. About the research overall: Roughly 17% of enrolled patients responded objectively, and approximately 34% had disease control. Regarding the study as a whole: Peripheral blood showed expansion of tumor-derived TCR clones after radiotherapy and ipilimumab. Alongside interferon-beta, early blood T cell clone dynamics were reportedly the best predictor of response.

As for this clone: No antigen is known for it.

Produced via immunoSEQ multiplex PCR; TCRdb's table is partial and in-frame only. The table includes about 87,000 clones, around nine tenths detected once. Patients in the study, people with chemo-refractory metastatic non-small-cell lung cancer, received focal radiation plus ipilimumab CTLA-4 blockade. The germline gives CDR1 SGHNT, CDR2 YYREEE (reference sequence). V shed 4 bases and J shed 2 bases, with 12 bases lying between them. The CDR3 is 14 amino acids. The clonotype was recovered from a human donor with non-small cell lung cancer that progressed on radiotherapy plus ipilimumab. The sequencing used peripheral blood, collected from a patient treated with radiotherapy plus ipilimumab. The chain couples TRBV5-4 to TRBJ1-1, with a possible D match to TRBD1 (5 bases). This CDR3 reads CASSLRQTNTEAFF. In DNA form, the CDR3 reads TGTGCCAGCAGCCTCCGACAGACTAACACTGAAGCTTTCTTT.